Described below is a single T cell receptor beta chain sequence and its context. These data belong to a study of T cells in tumors after PD-1 blockade. CDR3 size: 15 residues. Trimming left V 3 bases short and J 0 bases short, with 9 bases between. Germline V gene lookup returns CDR1 LGHDT and CDR2 YNNKEL (reference sequence). Repertoires were generated with immunoSEQ multiplex PCR, while TCRdb's copy carries only in-frame clones and drops some. Of fewer than 55,000 clones listed, more than 65% were seen once; the top ten hold about 4%. The source of this sequence is a human donor with basal cell carcinoma. J is TRBJ1-3 and V is TRBV3-1 (or the pseudogene TRBV3-2); no reliable D call. Material: PBMCs, obtained before anti-PD-1 treatment. The CDR3 loop is CASSHYPLSGNTIYF. As DNA, the CDR3 is TGTGCCAGCAGCCACTACCCCCTCTCTGGAAACACCATATATTTT.